The 26 T cell receptor beta chains below come from one sample, sequenced in a study of blood T cell repertoires in COVID-19. Sequenced by immunoSEQ multiplex PCR; TCRdb stores in-frame clones only, minus some. The sample comprises about 260,000 clones, 85% to 90% of which are singletons, and over 0.85% rests with the top ten. What was sequenced was PBMCs or T cells enriched from blood (not recorded which). Every receptor here comes from a middle-aged man who had been exposed to COVID-19.

This chain uses TRBV5-4 with TRBJ2-5, with D tentatively TRBD1 (5 bases). The V end lost 0 bases, the J end lost 5 bases, and 8 bases lay between the germline ends. CDR3 size: 13 residues. Per the germline V gene, CDR1 is SGHNT and CDR2 is YYREEE (reference sequence). DNA for the CDR3: TGTGCCAGCAGCTTGGCCAGGGCGGAGACCCAGTACTTC. Protein product: CASSLARAETQYF.

The table lists this clone with a few counts. The chain links TRBV13 to TRBJ2-7; D gene unclear. Trimming left V 2 bases short and J 6 bases short, with 5 bases between. This CDR3 contains 11 residues. Germline-derived CDR1 and CDR2 are PRHDT and FYEKMQ (reference sequence). DNA of the CDR3: TGTGCCAGCAGCTTATCTTCCGAGCAGTACTTC. Encoded protein: CASSLSSEQYF.

This clone was recorded a few times. The chain recombines TRBV11-3 with TRBJ1-1; D is perhaps TRBD1 (6 bases). V lost 5 bases and J lost 2, with 21 bases in between. CDR1 and CDR2 from the germline V gene are SGHNT and YENEEA. This CDR3 is 17 amino acids long. The CDR3, as DNA: TGTGCCAGCAGCCTTACGTTTTGGACAGCTTCTAACACTGAAGCTTTCTTT. As protein: CASSLTFWTASNTEAFF.

The V gene is TRBV28, the J gene TRBJ2-5; tentative D call: TRBD2 (6 bases). This CDR3 contains 15 residues. The V and J ends lost 2 bases and 3 bases respectively, with 13 bases between them. Germline lookup yields CDR1 MDHEN and CDR2 SYDVKM. The CDR3 protein is CASSLRGTYEETQYF. For the CDR3, the DNA is TGTGCCAGCAGTTTACGCGGGACCTACGAAGAGACCCAGTACTTC. Based on the CDR3 plus reference TRBV28 and TRBJ2-5, the full variable domain is DVKVTQSSRYLVKRTGEKVFLECVQDMDHENMFWYRQDPGLGLRLIYFSYDVKMKEKGDIPEGYSVSREKKERFSLILESASTNQTSMYLCASSLRGTYEETQYFGPGTRLLVL.

The chain recombines TRBV5-1 with TRBJ2-1, with a tentative D call TRBD2 (6 bases). The length of the CDR3 is 15 residues. The germline V gene has CDR1 SGHRS and CDR2 YFSETQ. Trimming cost V 4 bases and J 6 bases, with 17 bases left between them. As DNA, the CDR3 is TGCGCCAGCAGCGCCTGGGAGGCCCCCATCAATGAGCAGTTCTTC. It is translated as CASSAWEAPINEQFF. The full variable domain, its missing parts supplied by reference TRBV5-1 and TRBJ2-1, is KAGVTQTPRYLIKTRGQQVTLSCSPISGHRSVSWYQQTPGQGLQFLFEYFSETQRNKGNFPGRFSGRQFSNSRSEMNVSTLELGDSALYLCASSAWEAPINEQFFGPGTRLTVL.

This chain connects TRBV9 to TRBJ2-1; D remains ambiguous. Germline CDR1 reads SGDLS; CDR2 reads YYNGEE. With 0 bases removed from V and 1 base from J, the gap between germline ends came to 8 bases. This CDR3 has 15 residues. This CDR3 reads CASSVVAGSYNEQFF. The CDR3 nucleotides are TGTGCCAGCAGCGTAGTAGCCGGGTCCTACAATGAGCAGTTCTTC.

The chain joins TRBV9 to TRBJ2-3; perhaps TRBD2 as D (6 bases). Trimming removed 5 bases at V and 3 bases at J, with 10 bases between. CDR1 and CDR2 from the germline V gene are SGDLS and YYNGEE. The CDR3 length is 13 residues. The CDR3 nucleotides are TGTGCCAGCAGGGATAGCGGTACAGATACGCAGTATTTT. Translation: CASRDSGTDTQYF.

The chain is built from TRBV6-5 and TRBJ1-1, with no clear D. Between the trimmed V and J ends, which lost 5 bases and 3 bases, there was a span of 16 bases. The CDR3 is made up of 15 amino acids. In germline, CDR1 is MNHEY, CDR2 SVGAGI. CDR3 residues: CASSPKQPVHTEAFF. As DNA, the CDR3 is TGTGCCAGCAGTCCGAAACAACCAGTCCACACTGAAGCTTTCTTT.

The chain combines TRBV5-1 with TRBJ2-2, with 9 bases identical to TRBD1. Losses at the gene ends were 1 base for V and 3 bases for J; bases not matched to a gene: 4. Germline V gives CDR1 SGHRS, CDR2 YFSETQ. The CDR3 has 16 residues. This CDR3 reads CASSLKTGGHTGELFF. CDR3 nucleotide sequence: TGCGCCAGCAGCTTGAAGACAGGGGGGCACACCGGGGAGCTGTTTTTT.

CDR3 sequence reads: CAISGGGSTDTQYF. CDR3 coding DNA: TGTGCCATCAGTGGCGGGGGGAGCACAGATACGCAGTATTTT. The chain couples TRBV10-3 to TRBJ2-3; 8 nucleotides match TRBD2. V lost 4 bases, J lost 0 bases, and 0 bases stayed unmatched. CDR3 length: 14 residues. The germline CDR1 and CDR2 sequences are ENHRY and SYGVKD.

The gene calls are TRBV3-1 (or the pseudogene TRBV3-2) and TRBJ1-2; D remains unclear. This CDR3 has 15 amino acids. Germline CDR1 and CDR2: LGHDT and YNNKEL (reference sequence). Trimming removed 2 bases at V and 4 bases at J, with 14 bases between. CDR3 amino acids: CASSQRTLTTYGYTF. CDR3 bases: TGTGCCAGCAGCCAACGAACGCTGACAACCTATGGCTACACCTTC.

V is TRBV7-3 and J is TRBJ1-6; D is possibly TRBD1 (5 bases). CDR1 and CDR2 from the germline V gene are SGHTA and FQGTGA. CDR3 length: 13 residues. V lost 4 bases and J lost 8, with 9 bases in between. CDR3 residues: CASSSGHDSPLHF. For the CDR3, the DNA is TGTGCCAGCAGCTCAGGACACGATTCACCCCTCCACTTT.

The CDR3 sequence: CASSPDGRRQETQYF. The CDR3 bases are TGTGCCAGCTCACCAGACGGGAGGAGACAAGAGACCCAGTACTTC. V and J are TRBV18 and TRBJ2-5; 7 nucleotides match TRBD2. This CDR3 comprises 15 residues. The V gene's germline CDR1 is KGHSH and CDR2 LQKENI. V shed 2 bases, J shed 2 bases, and the junction held 5 bases outside the gene matches.

This chain uses TRBV5-1 with TRBJ2-1; 8 bases match TRBD1. The germline CDR1 and CDR2 sequences are SGHRS and YFSETQ. The CDR3 consists of 17 residues. Trimming cost V 0 bases and J 3 bases; bases outside gene matches: 8. CDR3 nucleotides: TGCGCCAGCAGCTTGGGGGTGGTCGGGACAGGCTACAATGAGCAGTTCTTC. Encoded protein: CASSLGVVGTGYNEQFF.

The sample holds one count of this clone. This sample includes further DNA sequences coding for the same CDR3. The rearrangement joins TRBV9 to TRBJ2-2; maybe TRBD2 (5 bases). Per germline, CDR1 SGDLS and CDR2 YYNGEE. CDR3 length: 15 amino acids. V was shortened by 2 bases and J by 3 bases, with 11 bases between the two germline ends. CDR3 residues: CASSVGGRDTGELFF. DNA for the CDR3: TGTGCCAGCAGCGTTGGAGGACGGGACACCGGGGAGCTGTTTTTT. The full variable domain, with the rest looked up from reference TRBV9 and TRBJ2-2, is DSGVTQTPKHLITATGQRVTLRCSPRSGDLSVYWYQQSLDQGLQFLIQYYNGEERAKGNILERFSAQQFPDLHSELNLSSLELGDSALYFCASSVGGRDTGELFFGEGSRLTVL.

The CDR3 is CASSPRTGTDTQYF. The CDR3 DNA reads as TGTGCCAGCTCACCACGGACAGGCACAGATACGCAGTATTTT. The V and J genes are TRBV18 and TRBJ2-3, with D tentatively TRBD1 (6 bases). V gave up 1 base and J gave up 1 base, with 6 bases separating them. Germline assignment: CDR1 KGHSH and CDR2 LQKENI. The CDR3 runs to 14 residues.

A few counts support this clone. The chain carries TRBV5-1 and TRBJ2-1; a weak D match, TRBD2 (6 bases). This CDR3 spans 15 amino acids. Germline loops: CDR1 SGHRS, CDR2 YFSETQ. Trimming took 3 bases from V and 7 from J, leaving 17 bases between them. The CDR3 bases are TGCGCCAGCAGCTCCGGGACTCCGACTTTGAATGAGCAGTTCTTC. It translates to CASSSGTPTLNEQFF.

The chain recombines TRBV2 with TRBJ1-2; unclear D gene. Trimming removed 2 bases from V and 8 bases from J, with 3 bases in between. The CDR3 is 10 residues long. Germline V lookup: CDR1 SNHLY, CDR2 FYNNEI. Written as DNA, the CDR3 is TGTGCCAGCAGTGAACCAGGCTACACCTTC. It codes for CASSEPGYTF. Variable domain in full (rest from reference TRBV2 and TRBJ1-2): EPEVTQTPSHQVTQMGQEVILRCVPISNHLYFYWYRQILGQKVEFLVSFYNNEISEKSEIFDDQFSVERPDGSNFTLKIRSTKLEDSAMYFCASSEPGYTFGSGTRLTVV.

This clone is a singleton in its sample. The V call is TRBV5-1, the J call TRBJ2-2; D perhaps matches TRBD2 (6 bases). V gave up 5 bases and J gave up 7 bases, with 12 bases separating them. The CDR3 runs to 13 residues. The germline gives CDR1 SGHRS, CDR2 YFSETQ. The CDR3 DNA reads as TGCGCCAGCAGGCCCGAGGAGGGCGGGGAGCTGTTTTTT. Protein: CASRPEEGGELFF.

CDR3 coding DNA: TGTGCCAGCAGCGAAGGGGTGGGACACTTATACGAGCAGTACGTC. Translating gives CASSEGVGHLYEQYV. This chain joins TRBV9 and TRBJ2-7; perhaps TRBD1 as D (6 bases). The CDR3 sequence is 15 residues long. Germline V gives CDR1 SGDLS, CDR2 YYNGEE. Trimming cost V 3 bases and J 4 bases, with 17 bases left between them.

This chain uses TRBV6-5 with TRBJ1-4, with a possible D match to TRBD1 (5 bases). Germline CDR1 and CDR2: MNHEY and SVGAGI. This CDR3 is built from 10 residues. The germline V and J ends were trimmed by 10 bases and 8 bases, with 8 bases remaining between them. Written as DNA, the CDR3 is TGTGCCATCGGGGGGGAAAAACTGTTTTTT. As protein: CAIGGEKLFF.

A word on this clone: Other DNA sequences within the sample encode an identical CDR3. The chain links TRBV5-1 to TRBJ1-6; 7 bases map to TRBD1. The CDR3 consists of 14 residues. Germline trimming cut 0 bases from V and 7 bases from J; bases unmatched to any gene: 1. Germline assignment: CDR1 SGHRS and CDR2 YFSETQ. CDR3 sequence: CASSLGQGNSPLHF. Here the CDR3 DNA reads TGCGCCAGCAGCTTGGGACAGGGCAATTCACCCCTCCACTTT.

The chain links TRBV2 to TRBJ2-7; maybe TRBD1 (5 bases). CDR1 and CDR2 (germline): SNHLY, FYNNEI. This CDR3 is built from 14 residues. The V and J ends lost 5 bases and 0 bases respectively, with 11 bases between them. DNA of the CDR3: TGTGCCAGCAGTTCCAGGGCCCTCTCCTACGAGCAGTACGTC. Translation gives CASSSRALSYEQYV.

This chain uses TRBV5-1 with TRBJ1-1; TRBD1 agrees at 9 bases. CDR1 SGHRS and CDR2 YFSETQ come from the germline V gene. Germline trimming cut 4 bases from V and 8 bases from J; bases unmatched to any gene: 9. The CDR3 totals 14 residues. CDR3 coding DNA: TGCGCCAGCAGCCCATGGACAGGGGCAGTAGAAGCTTTCTTT. Translating it yields CASSPWTGAVEAFF.

As DNA, the CDR3 is TGTGCCAGCAGCTTGGGCGGGGGAACAGGAAACACCATATATTTT. Translated, it gives CASSLGGGTGNTIYF. The chain employs TRBV5-4 and TRBJ1-3, with D maybe TRBD1 (5 bases). CDR3 length: 15 amino acids. CDR1 is SGHNT, CDR2 YYREEE, per germline (reference sequence). The germline V and J ends were trimmed by 0 bases and 4 bases, with 11 bases remaining between them.

The chain joins TRBV6-6 to TRBJ1-1, with TRBD1 matching 8 bases. CDR1 is MNHNY, CDR2 SVGAGI, per germline (reference sequence). The CDR3 sequence is 17 residues long. Unmatched junction bases numbered 14, after V lost 5 bases and J lost 3 bases. CDR3 sequence: CASSLGTGSLLDTEAFF. CDR3 nucleotide sequence: TGTGCCAGCAGTCTAGGGACAGGATCGTTGTTGGACACTGAAGCTTTCTTT.